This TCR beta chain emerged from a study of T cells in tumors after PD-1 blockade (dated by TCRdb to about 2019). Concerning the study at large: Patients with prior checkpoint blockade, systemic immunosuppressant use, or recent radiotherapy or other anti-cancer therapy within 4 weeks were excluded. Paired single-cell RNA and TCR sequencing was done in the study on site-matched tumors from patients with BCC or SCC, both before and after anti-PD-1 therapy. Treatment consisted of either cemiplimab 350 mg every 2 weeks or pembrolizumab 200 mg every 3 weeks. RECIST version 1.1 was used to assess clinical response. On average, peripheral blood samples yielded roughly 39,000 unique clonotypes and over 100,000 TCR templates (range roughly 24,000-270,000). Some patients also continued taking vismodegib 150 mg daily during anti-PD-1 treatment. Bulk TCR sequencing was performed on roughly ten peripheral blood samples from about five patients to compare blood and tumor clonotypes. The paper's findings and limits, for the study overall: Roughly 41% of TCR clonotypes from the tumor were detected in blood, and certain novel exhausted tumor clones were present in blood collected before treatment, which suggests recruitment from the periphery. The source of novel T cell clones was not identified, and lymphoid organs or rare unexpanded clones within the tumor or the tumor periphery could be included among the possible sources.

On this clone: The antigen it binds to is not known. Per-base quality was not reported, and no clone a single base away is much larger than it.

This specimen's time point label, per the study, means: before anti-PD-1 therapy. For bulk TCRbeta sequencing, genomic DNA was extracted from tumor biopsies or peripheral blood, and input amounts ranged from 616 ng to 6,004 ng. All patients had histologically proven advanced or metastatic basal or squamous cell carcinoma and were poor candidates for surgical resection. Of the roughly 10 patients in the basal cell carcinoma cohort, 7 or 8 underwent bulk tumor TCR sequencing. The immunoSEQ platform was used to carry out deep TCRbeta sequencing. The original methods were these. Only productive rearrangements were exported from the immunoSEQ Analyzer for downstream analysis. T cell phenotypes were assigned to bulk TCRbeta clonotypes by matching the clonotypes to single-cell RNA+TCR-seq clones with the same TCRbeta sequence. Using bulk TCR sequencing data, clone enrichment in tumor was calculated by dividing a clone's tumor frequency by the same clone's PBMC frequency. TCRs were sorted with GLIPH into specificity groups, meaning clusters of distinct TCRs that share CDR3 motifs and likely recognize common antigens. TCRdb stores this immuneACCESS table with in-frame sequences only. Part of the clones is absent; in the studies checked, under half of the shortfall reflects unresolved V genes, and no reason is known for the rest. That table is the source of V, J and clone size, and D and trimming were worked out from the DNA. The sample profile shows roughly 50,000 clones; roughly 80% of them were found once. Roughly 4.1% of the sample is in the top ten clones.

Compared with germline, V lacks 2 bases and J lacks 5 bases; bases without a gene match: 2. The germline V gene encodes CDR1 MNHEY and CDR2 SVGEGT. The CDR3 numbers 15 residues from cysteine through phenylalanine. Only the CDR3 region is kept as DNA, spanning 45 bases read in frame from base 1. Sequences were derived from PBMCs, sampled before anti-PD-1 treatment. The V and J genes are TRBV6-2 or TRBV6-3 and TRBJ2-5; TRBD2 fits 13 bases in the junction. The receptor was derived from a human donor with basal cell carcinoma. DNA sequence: TGTGCCAGCAGTTACACTAGCGGGGGGGCCGAGACCCAGTACTTC. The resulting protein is CASSYTSGGAETQYF.